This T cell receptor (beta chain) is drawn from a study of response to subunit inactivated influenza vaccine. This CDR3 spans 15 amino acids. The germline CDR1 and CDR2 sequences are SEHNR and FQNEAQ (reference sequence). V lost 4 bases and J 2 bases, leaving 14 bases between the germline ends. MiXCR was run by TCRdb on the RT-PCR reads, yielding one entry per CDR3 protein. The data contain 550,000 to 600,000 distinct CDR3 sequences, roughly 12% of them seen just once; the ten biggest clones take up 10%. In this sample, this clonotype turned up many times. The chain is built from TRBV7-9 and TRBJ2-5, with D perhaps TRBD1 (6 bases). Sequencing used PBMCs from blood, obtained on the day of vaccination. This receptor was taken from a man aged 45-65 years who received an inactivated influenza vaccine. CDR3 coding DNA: TGTGCCAGCAGCTGGGGACAAGGGGGACAAGAGACCCAGTACTTC. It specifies CASSWGQGGQETQYF.